This TCR beta chain was profiled in a study of PD-L1 blockade in urothelial cancer. Study-level background: About 85% of the roughly 29 patients were men whose urothelial cancer was bladder-origin. Across blood samples, T cells had a median count of approximately 130,000.

The CDR3 loop spans 19 amino acids. The germline CDR1 and CDR2 sequences are SGHRS and YFSETQ. V gave up 2 bases and J gave up 3 bases; unmatched junction bases: 16. A spike-in of synthetic TCR analog templates was added to each PCR. Method: immunoSEQ multiplex PCR; TCRdb's copy keeps in-frame clones and lacks some. The sample has 30,000 to 45,000 clones, 83% seen once. V usage is TRBV5-1 and J usage is TRBJ2-3; 9 bases fit TRBD2. Sequenced material: PBMCs, taken around atezolizumab (anti-PD-L1) treatment. This TCR derives from a man aged 60 to 69 with urothelial cancer. The CDR3 nucleotides are TGCGCCAGCAGCTTATATCGGACAGAACCGGGACTAGCTACAGATACGCAGTATTTT. Amino acids: CASSLYRTEPGLATDTQYF.